One sample yielded the 29 T cell receptor beta chains listed below, sequenced in a study of cytomegalovirus exposure and HLA in healthy donors. The PCR used 60 Vbeta and 13 Jbeta primers. Sequencing used immunoSEQ multiplex PCR; TCRdb keeps in-frame clones, though not all of them. The sample lists under 200,000 clones, about four fifths occurring once. Specimen: PBMCs. The receptors shown here come from a man aged 30-40 years in good health and CMV-seronegative.

V usage is TRBV7-3 and J usage is TRBJ2-7, with D tentatively TRBD1 (6 bases). The CDR3 length is 13 residues. The V gene lost 0 bases and the J gene lost 4 bases, with 7 bases spanning the gap. CDR1 SGHTA and CDR2 FQGTGA come from the germline V gene. CDR3 in DNA: TGTGCCAGCAGCTTAACTACAGGGTACGAGCAGTACTTC. It codes for CASSLTTGYEQYF.

V usage is TRBV4-2 and J usage is TRBJ1-2; the D gene is possibly TRBD1 (5 bases). V gave up 6 bases and J gave up 5 bases, with 13 bases separating them. Germline CDR1 is LGHNA and CDR2 is YNFKEQ. The length of the CDR3 is 13 residues. Here the CDR3 reads CASSIGGSYGYTF. The CDR3 region has the DNA TGTGCCAGCAGTATCGGGGGTAGTTATGGCTACACCTTC.

The CDR3 loop is CASLDRGMGNTIYF. The CDR3 DNA reads as TGTGCCAGCTTGGACAGGGGAATGGGAAACACCATATATTTT. The rearrangement uses TRBV28 and TRBJ1-3; 9 nucleotides line up with TRBD1. The CDR3 has 14 amino acids. V gave up 8 bases and J gave up 4 bases; unmatched junction bases: 6. Germline values: CDR1 MDHEN, CDR2 SYDVKM.

The rearrangement joins TRBV29-1 to TRBJ2-5, with 9 bases lining up with TRBD2. This CDR3 has 14 residues. V shed 6 bases, J shed 4 bases, and the junction held 9 bases outside the gene matches. CDR1 is SQVTM and CDR2 is ANQGSEA in the germline V gene. The CDR3 reads CSVLSRGGRETQYF. In DNA, the CDR3 is TGCAGCGTCTTGTCGCGGGGGGGTCGAGAGACCCAGTACTTC.

This sequence joins TRBV7-8 and TRBJ2-7; D possibly corresponds to TRBD1 (6 bases). The germline V gene has CDR1 SGHVS and CDR2 FQNEAQ. V lost 1 base and J 7 bases, leaving 20 bases between the germline ends. The CDR3 covers 16 residues. CDR3 amino acids: CASSLDSTFQGREQYF. As DNA, the CDR3 is TGTGCCAGCAGCTTAGATTCGACTTTCCAGGGGAGAGAGCAGTACTTC.

Concerning this clone: The same CDR3 can be traced to other DNA sequences in this sample. The genes are TRBV15 and TRBJ1-1, with a tentative D call TRBD1 (6 bases). The germline CDR1 and CDR2 sequences are LNHNV and YYDKDF (reference sequence). The V gene lost 2 bases and the J gene lost 1 base, with 11 bases spanning the gap. This CDR3 region has 15 residues. The CDR3 sequence: CATSRQDRRNTEAFF. The CDR3, as DNA: TGTGCCACCAGCAGACAGGACAGAAGGAACACTGAAGCTTTCTTT.

The chain couples TRBV19 to TRBJ1-1; TRBD1 agrees at 7 bases. Trimming took 5 bases from V and 2 from J; bases not matched to a gene: 11. There are 16 residues in the CDR3. Per germline, CDR1 LNHDA and CDR2 SQIVND (reference sequence). The CDR3 protein is CASSPLPGQKNTEAFF. The DNA of the CDR3 is TGTGCCAGTAGTCCGCTCCCGGGACAGAAAAACACTGAAGCTTTCTTT. The full variable domain, rest sourced from reference TRBV19 and TRBJ1-1, is DGGITQSPKYLFRKEGQNVTLSCEQNLNHDAMYWYRQDPGQGLRLIYYSQIVNDFQKGDIAEGYSVSREKKESFPLTVTSAQKNPTAFYLCASSPLPGQKNTEAFFGQGTRLTVV.

V usage is TRBV27 and J usage is TRBJ2-7; 10 nucleotides match TRBD1. J lost 2 bases, V lost 5 bases, and 6 bases had no gene match. CDR3 length equals 15 residues. Germline assignment: CDR1 MNHEY and CDR2 SMNVEV (reference sequence). For the CDR3, the DNA is TGTGCCAGCAGTATCCGGGACAGGGGAACCTACGAGCAGTACTTC. Amino acid sequence: CASSIRDRGTYEQYF.

The chain carries TRBV28 and TRBJ2-7, with 11 bases fitting TRBD1. Germline V gives CDR1 MDHEN, CDR2 SYDVKM. V lost 7 bases and J lost 4; bases outside the gene matches: 12. The CDR3 sequence is 16 residues long. The CDR3 DNA reads as TGTGCCAGCATCCCAGGGGGCGGGACAGGGGGTTACGAGCAGTACTTC. This sequence encodes CASIPGGGTGGYEQYF.

J is TRBJ2-5 and V is TRBV5-8, with D maybe TRBD2 (5 bases). Germline V gives CDR1 SGHTS, CDR2 YDEGEE. Trimming removed 0 bases at V and 5 bases at J, with 14 bases between. CDR3 length: 15 amino acids. DNA for the CDR3: TGTGCCAGCAGCTTGGGCCTGGACTTCCCGGAGACCCAGTACTTC. It codes for CASSLGLDFPETQYF.

Points on this clone: One end of the junction does not line up with germline, which may come from a read error. The CDR3 region has the DNA TGTGCCATCAGTTTTGGGACTTCACCCTACAATGAGCAGTTCTTC. This encodes CAISFGTSPYNEQFF. The gene calls are TRBV6-1 and TRBJ2-1; TRBD2 might be the D (6 bases). The germline V gene encodes CDR1 MNHNS and CDR2 SASEGT. The CDR3 extends over 15 amino acids.

The chain employs TRBV27 and TRBJ2-7; 8 bases agree with TRBD1. The CDR3 has 15 residues. CDR1 and CDR2 (germline): MNHEY, SMNVEV (reference sequence). Losses at the gene ends were 8 bases for V and 2 bases for J; bases not matched to a gene: 11. The CDR3 coding sequence is TGTGCCAGCCAATTTATAGCACAGGGGGCCTACGAGCAGTACTTC. Its protein product is CASQFIAQGAYEQYF.

The chain combines TRBV6-6 with TRBJ2-1, with a weak D call TRBD1 (6 bases). The germline gives CDR1 MNHNY, CDR2 SVGAGI (reference sequence). The CDR3 is 13 residues long. With 4 bases removed from V and 6 bases from J, the gap between germline ends came to 10 bases. The CDR3: CASSWGPINEQFF. The DNA for the CDR3 is TGTGCCAGCAGTTGGGGGCCCATCAATGAGCAGTTCTTC.

This rearrangement joins TRBV6-6 to TRBJ2-1; weak D call: TRBD2 (5 bases). Germline-derived CDR1 and CDR2 are MNHNY and SVGAGI (reference sequence). The CDR3 has 14 residues. Trimming stripped 4 bases from V and 5 bases from J, with 12 bases between. The CDR3 region is CASSFRTDNNEQFF. The CDR3 bases are TGTGCCAGCAGTTTCCGGACTGATAACAATGAGCAGTTCTTC.

The chain combines TRBV5-1 with TRBJ2-7; 12 nucleotides line up with TRBD1. The CDR3 extends over 13 amino acids. V was clipped by 7 bases and J by 6 bases; unmatched bases: 5. Germline CDR1 reads SGHRS; CDR2 reads YFSETQ. The CDR3 nucleotides are TGCGCCAGCGGGACAGGGGGCTCTGGCGAGCAGTACTTC. Translating it yields CASGTGGSGEQYF.

The chain carries TRBV6-7 and TRBJ2-5; possibly TRBD2 for D (5 bases). TRBV6-7 is an ORF; its function is uncertain. This CDR3 comprises 19 residues. V lost 2 bases and J lost 4, with 26 bases in between. In DNA, the CDR3 is TGTGCCAGCAGTTACCCTAAGGGTCCCATCCGGGGATTTGCAGAGACCCAGTACTTC. This encodes CASSYPKGPIRGFAETQYF.

This clone appeared a single time. This rearrangement joins TRBV10-1 to TRBJ2-3; the match to TRBD2 covers 7 bases. V shed 7 bases, J shed 6 bases, and the junction held 7 bases outside the gene matches. This CDR3 has 13 amino acids. Germline CDR1 reads WNHNN; CDR2 reads SYGVQD (reference sequence). In DNA, the CDR3 is TGCGCCAGCAAGGCGGGAGTGGGTGATACGCAGTATTTT. Its translation is CASKAGVGDTQYF.

The V gene is TRBV9, the J gene TRBJ2-2; 12 positions agree with TRBD1. V lost 2 bases, J lost 3 bases, and 8 bases stayed unmatched. This CDR3 is 18 amino acids long. The germline CDR1 and CDR2 sequences are SGDLS and YYNGEE. This CDR3 reads CASSVGTGGYKDTGELFF. In DNA form, the CDR3 reads TGTGCCAGCAGCGTTGGGACAGGGGGCTATAAAGACACCGGGGAGCTGTTTTTT.

The table lists this clone with a few counts. CDR3 region: CSVGGRRTSNQPQHF. The CDR3 nucleotides are TGCAGCGTGGGGGGTAGGAGAACTAGCAATCAGCCCCAGCATTTT. This chain joins TRBV29-1 and TRBJ1-5, with TRBD1 as a possible D gene (5 bases). The CDR3 sequence is 15 residues long. Germline values: CDR1 SQVTM, CDR2 ANQGSEA. V was trimmed by 6 bases and J by 0 bases, leaving 15 bases between them.

The table lists this clone with a count of one. This chain connects TRBV5-1 to TRBJ1-1, with 11 positions matching TRBD1. There are 16 residues in the CDR3. Germline-derived CDR1 and CDR2 are SGHRS and YFSETQ. J gave up 4 bases and V 3 bases, and 8 bases lay outside the gene matches. The CDR3 here is CASSWTGGPSGTEAFF. The CDR3, as DNA: TGCGCCAGCAGCTGGACAGGGGGCCCTTCGGGCACTGAAGCTTTCTTT. The variable domain in full, completed from reference TRBV5-1 and TRBJ1-1, reads KAGVTQTPRYLIKTRGQQVTLSCSPISGHRSVSWYQQTPGQGLQFLFEYFSETQRNKGNFPGRFSGRQFSNSRSEMNVSTLELGDSALYLCASSWTGGPSGTEAFFGQGTRLTVV.

V is TRBV27 and J is TRBJ1-2, with no clear D. The germline V gene has CDR1 MNHEY and CDR2 SMNVEV (reference sequence). The CDR3 spans 11 residues. Trimming left V 6 bases short and J 4 bases short, with 6 bases between. The CDR3 sequence: CASSPGYGYTF. The CDR3 DNA sequence: TGTGCCAGCAGCCCCGGCTATGGCTACACCTTC.

This rearrangement joins TRBV4-2 to TRBJ1-1; D possibly corresponds to TRBD1 (5 bases). Germline V gene lookup returns CDR1 LGHNA and CDR2 YNFKEQ. The V and J ends lost 0 bases and 6 bases respectively, with 11 bases between them. This CDR3 has 14 residues. Here the CDR3 DNA reads TGTGCCAGCAGCCAAGAGGGGGGTGGGGCTGAAGCTTTCTTT. Protein sequence: CASSQEGGGAEAFF.

This clone was seen just once. The chain couples TRBV9 to TRBJ1-2; D gene ambiguous. V shed 4 bases and J shed 3 bases, with 10 bases lying between them. The CDR3 contains 13 residues. Germline values: CDR1 SGDLS, CDR2 YYNGEE. The CDR3 bases are TGTGCCAGCAGCCCGGGGTCGGACTATGGCTACACCTTC. Protein sequence: CASSPGSDYGYTF.

CDR3 amino acids: CASSLGLLSGANVLTF. The CDR3 nucleotides are TGCGCCAGCAGCTTGGGACTTCTCTCTGGGGCCAACGTCCTGACTTTC. The genes are TRBV5-1 and TRBJ2-6; D is undetermined. The V and J ends lost 0 bases and 0 bases respectively, with 7 bases between them. This CDR3 has 16 amino acids. Per the germline V gene, CDR1 is SGHRS and CDR2 is YFSETQ.

The chain recombines TRBV9 with TRBJ2-3; a weak D match, TRBD1 (5 bases). CDR1 is SGDLS and CDR2 is YYNGEE in the germline V gene. The CDR3 consists of 16 residues. Between the trimmed V and J ends, which lost 0 bases and 6 bases, there was a span of 17 bases. The CDR3: CASSVGGARGSDTQYF. The CDR3 coding sequence is TGTGCCAGCAGCGTAGGTGGGGCTAGGGGTTCGGATACGCAGTATTTT.

The chain uses TRBV7-2 and TRBJ1-6; D might be TRBD1 (6 bases). Germline CDR1 SGHTA, CDR2 FQGNSA. The CDR3 covers 17 residues. With 1 base removed from V and 8 bases from J, the gap between germline ends came to 18 bases. The CDR3 bases are TGTGCCAGCAGCTTAGGATTGGCGGGGGCTGGGGATTCACCCCTCCACTTT. Its protein is CASSLGLAGAGDSPLHF.

The chain combines TRBV7-9 with TRBJ2-3, with 8 bases lining up with TRBD2. The V gene end was trimmed by 6 bases and the J gene end by 3 bases; junction bases not matched to a gene: 5. This CDR3 region has 14 residues. The germline CDR1 and CDR2 sequences are SEHNR and FQNEAQ (reference sequence). The CDR3 nucleotides are TGTGCCAGCAGACTAGCGGTACCTACAGATACGCAGTATTTT. As protein: CASRLAVPTDTQYF. The full variable domain, completed using reference TRBV7-9 and TRBJ2-3, is DTGVSQNPRHKITKRGQNVTFRCDPISEHNRLYWYRQTLGQGPEFLTYFQNEAQLEKSRLLSDRFSAERPKGSFSTLEIQRTEQGDSAMYLCASRLAVPTDTQYFGPGTRLTVL.

This rearrangement joins TRBV25-1 to TRBJ1-4; tentative D call: TRBD1 (5 bases). Germline CDR1 reads MGHDK; CDR2 reads SYGVNS. Trimming took 4 bases from V and 0 from J, leaving 15 bases between them. The CDR3 spans 17 residues. CDR3 in DNA: TGTGCCAGCAGTGCCCCCGGGACTGATGCAACTAATGAAAAACTGTTTTTT. This codes for CASSAPGTDATNEKLFF.

On this clone itself: The germline gene is not matched at one end of the junction; a read error may be the cause. The chain links TRBV7-9 to TRBJ2-7; possibly TRBD2 for D (5 bases). CDR1 is SEHNR, CDR2 FQNEAQ, per germline (reference sequence). The CDR3 spans 11 residues. CDR3 region: CSSSPSGEQYF. CDR3 nucleotides: TGTTCCAGCAGCCCCTCGGGAGAGCAGTACTTC.